This passage covers 32 T cell receptor beta chains from one sample sequenced in a study of shared clonotypes between healthy human individuals. Clones were sequenced by immunoSEQ multiplex PCR, and TCRdb holds only the in-frame ones, with some missing. The sample lists about 2.3 million clones, approximately 93% occurring once. Specimen: naive CD4+ T cells from PBMCs. As for subset: CD45RA+ positively selected. All receptors come from a young man in good health. Some clones in this sample may be carry-over from other donors' samples.

The chain is built from TRBV7-8 and TRBJ2-1, with 10 bases fitting TRBD1. The CDR3 totals 15 residues. The germline CDR1 and CDR2 sequences are SGHVS and FQNEAQ. V shed 4 bases and J 7 bases; nucleotides not matched to a gene: 7. CDR3 coding DNA: TGTGCCAGCAGCTCCCCGGGACAGGGGATGAATGAGCAGTTCTTC. Protein sequence: CASSSPGQGMNEQFF.

Of note for this clone: Other DNA sequences of this sample code for an identical CDR3. The chain couples TRBV10-1 to TRBJ1-1; no clear D gene. Germline V gives CDR1 WNHNN, CDR2 SYGVQD (reference sequence). This CDR3 spans 15 amino acids. Trimming took 3 bases from V and 0 from J, leaving 11 bases between them. Written as DNA, the CDR3 is TGCGCCAGCAGTGAAGGGTTAGGATTGAACACTGAAGCTTTCTTT. This codes for CASSEGLGLNTEAFF.

The chain is built from TRBV6-1 and TRBJ1-4; tentative D call: TRBD1 (5 bases). The CDR3 runs 18 residues. Per the germline V gene, CDR1 is MNHNS and CDR2 is SASEGT. V was pared by 3 bases and J by 2 bases, with 19 bases between. As DNA, the CDR3 is TGTGCCAGCAGTGACGGGACGGCGGCTTGGGCCACTAATGAAAAACTGTTTTTT. Encoded protein: CASSDGTAAWATNEKLFF.

This sequence joins TRBV4-2 and TRBJ1-4, with D possibly matching TRBD1 (6 bases). V gave up 0 bases and J gave up 11 bases, with 10 bases separating them. Germline CDR1 is LGHNA and CDR2 is YNFKEQ. The CDR3 consists of 13 residues. The CDR3 region is CASSQERGGKLFF. The CDR3 DNA is TGTGCCAGCAGCCAAGAGAGGGGGGGGAAACTGTTTTTT.

This clone was seen a few times. The chain uses TRBV28 and TRBJ2-5; D remains unclear. CDR1 and CDR2 from the germline V gene are MDHEN and SYDVKM. V lost 8 bases to trimming and J lost 4 bases, with 14 bases between them. This CDR3 comprises 13 residues. The CDR3 loop reads CASSVASPETQYF. The CDR3 nucleotides read TGTGCCAGCTCGGTGGCGAGCCCAGAGACCCAGTACTTC.

This clone was recorded only once. The chain joins TRBV30 to TRBJ1-2; unclear D gene. The CDR3 runs 14 residues. CDR1 and CDR2 (germline): GTSNPN, SVGIG (reference sequence). The germline V and J ends were trimmed by 1 base and 1 base, with 10 bases remaining between them. Written as DNA, the CDR3 is TGTGCCTGGAGTGGACCCGGGAGTAACTATGGCTACACCTTC. Protein sequence: CAWSGPGSNYGYTF.

The rearrangement links TRBV28 to TRBJ1-1, with 10 positions matching TRBD1. The germline V gene encodes CDR1 MDHEN and CDR2 SYDVKM. V dropped 4 bases and J dropped 1; count of bases not matched to a gene: 3. This CDR3 region has 15 residues. The CDR3 sequence is CASSSGTGANTEAFF. CDR3 in DNA: TGTGCCAGCAGTTCAGGGACAGGGGCGAACACTGAAGCTTTCTTT.

In regard to this clone: Other nucleotide sequences from this sample produce the same CDR3. CDR3 in amino acids: CASSVAVQETQYF. The CDR3 DNA sequence: TGTGCCAGCAGCGTAGCTGTCCAGGAGACCCAGTACTTC. V is TRBV9 and J is TRBJ2-5; no clear D gene. The CDR3 is 13 residues long. Germline values: CDR1 SGDLS, CDR2 YYNGEE. Trimming pared 0 bases from V and 5 bases from J, leaving 8 bases between.

This clone has a single count. This chain links TRBV5-5 with TRBJ1-1, with D tentatively TRBD1 (6 bases). Germline values: CDR1 SGHKS, CDR2 YYEKEE (reference sequence). Between the trimmed V and J ends, which lost 0 bases and 2 bases, there was a span of 11 bases. The CDR3 sequence is 15 residues long. CDR3 region: CASSLEYRVNTEAFF. As DNA, the CDR3 is TGTGCCAGCAGCTTGGAGTACAGGGTCAACACTGAAGCTTTCTTT. Full variable domain (missing parts from reference TRBV5-5 and TRBJ1-1): DAGVTQSPTHLIKTRGQQVTLRCSPISGHKSVSWYQQVLGQGPQFIFQYYEKEERGRGNFPDRFSARQFPNYSSELNVNALLLGDSALYLCASSLEYRVNTEAFFGQGTRLTVV.

V usage is TRBV6-1 and J usage is TRBJ2-7, with D hard to call. CDR1 and CDR2 (germline): MNHNS, SASEGT. This CDR3 comprises 12 residues. The germline V and J ends were trimmed by 5 bases and 6 bases, with 11 bases remaining between them. The CDR3 nucleotides read TGTGCCAGCAGTTCGGACCTTGCCGAGCAGTACTTC. Its translation: CASSSDLAEQYF.

The genes are TRBV27 and TRBJ2-7; 8 bases match TRBD2. V was clipped by 7 bases and J by 2 bases; unmatched bases: 7. Per germline, CDR1 MNHEY and CDR2 SMNVEV (reference sequence). CDR3 length: 14 residues. The CDR3 DNA reads as TGTGCCAGCACAGAACGGGGGGGACCCTACGAGCAGTACTTC. Protein product: CASTERGGPYEQYF.

The chain is built from TRBV5-5 and TRBJ1-1; 9 bases fit TRBD1. Trimming cost V 4 bases and J 2 bases; bases outside gene matches: 3. The V gene's germline CDR1 is SGHKS and CDR2 YYEKEE (reference sequence). The CDR3 consists of 14 residues. CDR3 sequence (DNA): TGTGCCAGCAGCGTTACAGGGGGCAACACTGAAGCTTTCTTT. As protein: CASSVTGGNTEAFF.

The chain has TRBV15 and TRBJ2-2; possibly TRBD1 for D (5 bases). CDR3 length equals 17 residues. Germline CDR1 LNHNV, CDR2 YYDKDF (reference sequence). Trimming cost V 3 bases and J 1 base, with 15 bases left between them. The CDR3 loop reads CATSRRLRGRNTGELFF. In DNA form, the CDR3 reads TGTGCCACCAGCAGGCGTTTAAGGGGCAGGAACACCGGGGAGCTGTTTTTT.

V gene TRBV28 combines with J gene TRBJ2-5; 7 positions match TRBD1. The J call could be wrong; TRBJ2-7 is a better fit for the DNA end. Germline V gene data show CDR1 as MDHEN and CDR2 as SYDVKM. The CDR3 totals 14 residues. CDR3: CASSTGQTIYEQYF. The CDR3 DNA is TGTGCCAGCAGTACGGGACAGACGATATACGAGCAGTACTTC.

This chain uses TRBV28 with TRBJ2-7, with a weak D call TRBD2 (6 bases). CDR3 length: 17 residues. Germline CDR1 reads MDHEN; CDR2 reads SYDVKM. Trimming removed 4 bases at V and 6 bases at J, with 25 bases between. Written as DNA, the CDR3 is TGTGCCAGCAGTTCAACCCCAAGTTTGGGACTTCGGTCCGAGCAGTACTTC. The encoded protein is CASSSTPSLGLRSEQYF.

The chain combines TRBV6-1 with TRBJ1-3, with D perhaps TRBD1 (5 bases). Germline V lookup: CDR1 MNHNS, CDR2 SASEGT. The V end lost 8 bases, the J end lost 4 bases, and 12 bases lay between the germline ends. The CDR3 covers 13 residues. The CDR3 spells CASGQGTGNTIYF. As DNA, the CDR3 is TGTGCCAGCGGGCAGGGAACGGGAAACACCATATATTTT.

The rearrangement links TRBV7-8 to TRBJ2-1, with 9 bases that match TRBD2. The V segment lost 5 bases and the J segment 0 bases; nucleotides outside the gene matches: 5. The CDR3 spans 16 residues. In germline, CDR1 is SGHVS, CDR2 FQNEAQ. The CDR3 loop reads CASSLTLAGSYNEQFF. The CDR3 DNA sequence: TGTGCCAGCAGCCTCACACTAGCGGGCTCCTACAATGAGCAGTTCTTC.

The chain recombines TRBV5-1 with TRBJ2-6; a weak D match, TRBD2 (6 bases). Germline loops: CDR1 SGHRS, CDR2 YFSETQ. With 3 bases removed from V and 3 bases from J, the gap between germline ends came to 10 bases. The CDR3 extends over 15 amino acids. CDR3 coding DNA: TGCGCCAGCAGCTCTGCGGGATTTGGGGCCAACGTCCTGACTTTC. Its protein is CASSSAGFGANVLTF.

Note on this clone: The same CDR3 is also encoded by other DNA sequences in this sample. This sequence joins TRBV5-1 and TRBJ2-3, with a weak D call TRBD2 (6 bases). Trimming stripped 2 bases from V and 0 bases from J, with 13 bases between. This CDR3 is built from 16 residues. Germline CDR1 SGHRS, CDR2 YFSETQ. Written as DNA, the CDR3 is TGCGCCAGCAGCTTAAGTGGCGGGGCTAGCACAGATACGCAGTATTTT. Protein product: CASSLSGGASTDTQYF. The entire variable domain, with the rest obtained from reference TRBV5-1 and TRBJ2-3, is as follows: KAGVTQTPRYLIKTRGQQVTLSCSPISGHRSVSWYQQTPGQGLQFLFEYFSETQRNKGNFPGRFSGRQFSNSRSEMNVSTLELGDSALYLCASSLSGGASTDTQYFGPGTRLTVL.

The rearrangement links TRBV11-1 to TRBJ1-2; 10 bases fit TRBD1. Germline V CDR1 and CDR2: SGHAT, FQDESV (reference sequence). This CDR3 comprises 15 residues. Trimming removed 6 bases from V and 3 bases from J; junction bases left unmatched: 7. In DNA, the CDR3 is TGTGCCAGCAGTTACGGGACAGGGGAATACTATGGCTACACCTTC. Translated, it gives CASSYGTGEYYGYTF.

The rearrangement joins TRBV19 to TRBJ2-2, with D possibly being TRBD1 (5 bases). Trimming cost V 7 bases and J 7 bases, with 19 bases left between them. The CDR3 has 15 amino acids. Looked up from germline, CDR1 is LNHDA and CDR2 is SQIVND (reference sequence). The CDR3 DNA reads TGTGCCAGTACCCAACTGGGCAGGGCGATCGGGGAGCTGTTTTTT. Its protein is CASTQLGRAIGELFF.

This clone showed up just a few times. The rearrangement links TRBV27 to TRBJ1-1; D gene uncertain. Germline V gene lookup returns CDR1 MNHEY and CDR2 SMNVEV (reference sequence). Trimming pared 6 bases from V and 1 base from J, leaving 9 bases between. The CDR3 is 13 amino acids. CDR3 sequence reads: CASRYLRNTEAFF. CDR3 nucleotides: TGTGCCAGCAGATACCTCAGGAACACTGAAGCTTTCTTT.

Worth noting for this clone: Different DNA sequences within this sample yield the same CDR3. The chain joins TRBV5-1 to TRBJ1-1; 7 bases line up with TRBD1. CDR3 length: 14 residues. CDR1 and CDR2 from the germline V gene are SGHRS and YFSETQ. J gave up 0 bases and V 4 bases, and 3 bases lay outside the gene matches. The CDR3 DNA reads TGCGCCAGCAGCCGACAGGGCCTGAACACTGAAGCTTTCTTT. This codes for CASSRQGLNTEAFF.

This clone has a handful of counts. This sequence joins TRBV28 and TRBJ1-1; D gene uncertain. The CDR3 is 15 residues long. The germline V gene encodes CDR1 MDHEN and CDR2 SYDVKM. V was pared by 6 bases and J by 1 base, with 15 bases between. This CDR3 is CASSSTMGRNTEAFF. For the CDR3, the DNA is TGTGCCAGCAGCTCCACCATGGGGAGGAACACTGAAGCTTTCTTT.

The rearrangement joins TRBV5-1 to TRBJ2-7; no definite D call. V shed 0 bases and J shed 5 bases, with 9 bases lying between them. CDR1 SGHRS and CDR2 YFSETQ come from the germline V gene. The CDR3 loop spans 13 amino acids. The CDR3 DNA reads as TGCGCCAGCAGCTTGGGGTTCCGCAACGAGCAGTACTTC. Amino acids: CASSLGFRNEQYF.

The V gene is TRBV15, the J gene TRBJ2-3; possible D gene TRBD2, 6 bases. The ends were cut back, 3 bases at V and 2 bases at J, with 18 bases in the middle. The CDR3 covers 17 residues. Germline V gene data show CDR1 as LNHNV and CDR2 as YYDKDF (reference sequence). CDR3 bases: TGTGCCACCAGCAGCACCGCTTTTGCGGGAACCACAGATACGCAGTATTTT. This sequence encodes CATSSTAFAGTTDTQYF.

CDR3: CASSPDRLYGYTF. The CDR3 nucleotides are TGTGCCAGCAGCCCCGACAGGCTCTATGGCTACACCTTC. The chain uses TRBV7-9 and TRBJ1-2; tentative D call: TRBD1 (6 bases). Per germline, CDR1 SEHNR and CDR2 FQNEAQ (reference sequence). The CDR3 is 13 residues long. Trimming left V 5 bases short and J 4 bases short, with 11 bases between.

Notes on this clone: Other DNA sequences in this sample translate to the same CDR3. The J gene is TRBJ1-5, the V gene TRBV19; D might be TRBD1 (5 bases). The CDR3 runs to 12 residues. CDR1 and CDR2 from the germline V gene are LNHDA and SQIVND (reference sequence). The V end was cut by 6 bases, the J end by 3 bases, with 6 bases between. CDR3: CASRGPNQPQHF. DNA for the CDR3: TGTGCCAGTAGGGGACCCAATCAGCCCCAGCATTTT.

The rearrangement uses TRBV18 and TRBJ2-7; possible D gene TRBD2, 5 bases. With 1 base removed from V and 5 bases from J, the gap between germline ends came to 15 bases. CDR1 and CDR2 from the germline V gene are KGHSH and LQKENI. The CDR3 loop spans 15 amino acids. The CDR3 is CASSPLVLGSHEQYF. For the CDR3, the DNA is TGTGCCAGCTCACCACTTGTTTTAGGGAGCCACGAGCAGTACTTC.

Turning to this clone: The same CDR3 arises from other DNA sequences in this sample as well. This sequence joins TRBV28 and TRBJ2-6; D possibly corresponds to TRBD1 (6 bases). CDR1 MDHEN and CDR2 SYDVKM come from the germline V gene. The CDR3 consists of 15 residues. The V gene lost 4 bases and the J gene lost 2 bases, with 9 bases spanning the gap. CDR3 protein: CASSSQGPGANVLTF. CDR3 DNA: TGTGCCAGCAGTTCCCAGGGGCCTGGGGCCAACGTCCTGACTTTC.

The CDR3 DNA reads as TGTGCCTGGAGTGTACAGAGCGGGAGCCCCTCCTACGAGCAGTACTTC. The encoded protein is CAWSVQSGSPSYEQYF. V and J are TRBV30 and TRBJ2-7, with 8 bases matching TRBD2. The length of the CDR3 is 16 residues. CDR1 and CDR2 from the germline V gene are GTSNPN and SVGIG (reference sequence). V gave up 0 bases and J gave up 0 bases; unmatched junction bases: 7.

The V and J genes are TRBV19 and TRBJ2-2, with D perhaps assigned TRBD1 or TRBD2 (6 bases each). V was shortened by 8 bases and J by 2 bases, with 15 bases between the two germline ends. CDR3 length: 15 residues. Germline-derived CDR1 and CDR2 are LNHDA and SQIVND (reference sequence). CDR3 amino acids: CASEGGRSNTGELFF. The CDR3 DNA is TGTGCCAGTGAGGGGGGTCGATCCAACACCGGGGAGCTGTTTTTT.